This T cell receptor beta chain was captured by sequencing in a study of T cells in women clearing cervical HPV infection. Study-wide context: Cases were women with histologically confirmed HPV16-related CIN3 or worse, including 2 invasive cancers. Controls were women whose single incident HPV16 infection cleared within 12 months without precancer or cancer. General study results and limits: Richness differences could reflect unmeasured T-cell content per sample. CIN3+ cases had significantly higher TCR richness than controls; evenness did not differ.

As concerns this clone: As yet, its antigen is unknown. The CDR3 end falls 3 residues outside the read, so it is completed with the germline J gene.

Method: immunoSEQ multiplex PCR; TCRdb's copy keeps in-frame clones and lacks some. This listing includes under 20,000 clones. The V gene's germline CDR1 is PRHDT and CDR2 FYEKMQ (reference sequence). This CDR3 comprises 17 residues. V trimming: 5 bases; J trimming: 2 bases; junction bases outside the gene matches: 10. The sample was blood buffy coat. V usage is TRBV13 and J usage is TRBJ2-3; 10 nucleotides agree with TRBD2. The receptor comes from a woman aged 18 to 69 with a cervical HPV16 infection that either progressed to CIN3+ or cleared (not recorded which). Partial CDR3 DNA: TGTGCCAGCAGCCTAGTGGGTAGCGGGGGGTTCACAGATACG. Amino acid sequence: CASSLVGSGGFTDT. The complete CDR3 sequence is CASSLVGSGGFTDTQYF.